This T cell receptor (beta chain) was observed in a study of T cell responses to AZD1222 COVID-19 vaccine. Background on the study: Second doses at about 4 or about 12 weeks were pooled. Study-level points and caveats: Spike was spanned by vaccine-associated CD4 TCRs, with dominance at 160-218 and 743-854. Following two doses of AZD1222, Spike-specific TCR breadth and depth rose. The study sampled repertoires only after the peak T cell response.

With 3 bases clipped from V and 5 bases from J, the junction kept 5 bases outside the gene matches. CDR3 length: 14 residues. CDR1 is SGHNT, CDR2 YYREEE, per germline (reference sequence). With respect to this clone: No antigen is known for it.

The data were produced by immunoSEQ multiplex PCR, yet TCRdb's version contains in-frame clones alone and is incomplete. Of roughly 100,000 clones in the sample, 91% were seen once. The sample in question was peripheral blood, obtained on day 0 of AZD1222 vaccination. The TCR originated in an adult in good health. V and J are TRBV5-4 and TRBJ1-3, with TRBD1 matching over 7 bases. The CDR3 DNA is TGTGCCAGCAGCTCGCAGGGACAGCGAAACACCATATATTTT. Encoded protein: CASSSQGQRNTIYF.